The 20 T cell receptor beta chains below were found in one sample sequenced in a study of blood T cell repertoires in COVID-19. Libraries were prepared by immunoSEQ multiplex PCR; TCRdb keeps only in-frame clonotypes and omits some of them. The sample has under 200,000 clones; about 80% are singletons. Sample: PBMCs or T cells enriched from blood (not recorded which). These receptors all stem from a woman in her 70s in a cohort exposed to, infected with or recovered from COVID-19 (not recorded which).

This chain links TRBV20-1 with TRBJ1-4, with 8 bases that match TRBD1. Trimming removed 3 bases from V and 3 bases from J; junction bases left unmatched: 3. The V gene's germline CDR1 is DFQATT and CDR2 SNEGSKA (reference sequence). The CDR3 is made up of 14 amino acids. Here the CDR3 reads CSASTGGANEKLFF. In DNA, the CDR3 is TGCAGTGCTAGTACAGGGGGAGCTAATGAAAAACTGTTTTTT.

The chain links TRBV11-2 to TRBJ1-6; D is uncertain. The CDR3 runs 16 residues. Germline V gene data show CDR1 as SGHAT and CDR2 as FQNNGV. Trimming pared 2 bases from V and 1 base from J, leaving 9 bases between. CDR3 in amino acids: CASSLRGRSYNSPLHF. The CDR3 bases are TGTGCCAGCAGCTTACGGGGAAGGTCCTATAATTCACCCCTCCACTTT.

This clone was counted once. The V call is TRBV7-8, the J call TRBJ1-5; 8 bases agree with TRBD1. The CDR3 is 15 residues long. V gave up 0 bases and J gave up 5 bases; unmatched junction bases: 3. In germline, CDR1 is SGHVS, CDR2 FQNEAQ. The CDR3 loop is CASSLAGQGHQPQHF. CDR3 DNA sequence: TGTGCCAGCAGCTTAGCTGGACAGGGCCATCAGCCCCAGCATTTT.

The chain employs TRBV6-5 and TRBJ2-4, with a weak D call TRBD1 (7 bases). V dropped 6 bases and J dropped 8 bases, with 17 bases sitting between them. CDR1 and CDR2 from the germline V gene are MNHEY and SVGAGI. The CDR3 contains 14 residues. CDR3 nucleotide sequence: TGTGCCAGCAGGGAGGGACAGCTTAGGGACATTCAGTACTTC. It codes for CASREGQLRDIQYF.

The V and J genes are TRBV11-3 and TRBJ1-3; D is ambiguous. Trimming took 7 bases from V and 2 from J, leaving 9 bases between them. This CDR3 contains 13 residues. Germline V lookup: CDR1 SGHNT, CDR2 YENEEA. The CDR3 spells CASTAATGNTIYF. The CDR3 bases are TGTGCCAGCACTGCAGCGACTGGAAACACCATATATTTT.

This clone was seen a few times. The V gene is TRBV2, the J gene TRBJ1-6, with 7 nucleotides matching TRBD1. CDR3 size: 15 residues. J gave up 3 bases and V 6 bases, and 5 bases lay outside the gene matches. CDR1 and CDR2 from the germline V gene are SNHLY and FYNNEI. The CDR3, as DNA: TGTGCCAGCAGACCCGACAGGGACTATAATTCACCCCTCCACTTT. Translating gives CASRPDRDYNSPLHF.

This clone appeared a single time. This chain links TRBV2 with TRBJ2-7; D is unresolved. From germline, CDR1 is SNHLY and CDR2 FYNNEI. Trimming stripped 1 base from V and 3 bases from J, with 7 bases between. The CDR3 covers 13 residues. The CDR3 protein is CASSEEFSYEQYF. The CDR3 DNA is TGTGCCAGCAGTGAAGAATTCAGCTACGAGCAGTACTTC.

The chain couples TRBV4-3 to TRBJ2-6, with no clear D. CDR1 is LGHNA and CDR2 is YSLEER in the germline V gene. The CDR3 consists of 17 residues. V shed 2 bases and J shed 0 bases, with 11 bases lying between them. The DNA for the CDR3 is TGCGCCAGCAGCCAATTACAGTATGCCTCTGGGGCCAACGTCCTGACTTTC. Protein: CASSQLQYASGANVLTF.

This chain joins TRBV5-1 and TRBJ1-3; D possibly corresponds to TRBD1 (6 bases). The CDR3 sequence is 15 residues long. Trimming took 2 bases from V and 0 from J, leaving 9 bases between them. CDR1 SGHRS and CDR2 YFSETQ come from the germline V gene. The CDR3: CASSFGQSSGNTIYF. The DNA for the CDR3 is TGCGCCAGCAGCTTTGGACAGAGCTCTGGAAACACCATATATTTT.

CDR3 DNA: TGTGCCAGCAGTTTTCCGGGACAGGAAGCTTTCTTT. It translates to CASSFPGQEAFF. The V and J genes are TRBV27 and TRBJ1-1; TRBD1 matches 7 bases. The CDR3 totals 12 residues. Germline V CDR1 and CDR2: MNHEY, SMNVEV (reference sequence). V dropped 3 bases and J dropped 8; count of bases not matched to a gene: 3.

This chain connects TRBV7-2 to TRBJ2-1; D gene uncertain. The CDR3 length is 15 residues. V shed 1 base and J shed 0 bases, with 7 bases lying between them. Germline V gives CDR1 SGHTA, CDR2 FQGNSA. The CDR3 DNA reads as TGTGCCAGCAGCTTAGACTACAACTCCTACAATGAGCAGTTCTTC. Protein product: CASSLDYNSYNEQFF.

This clone was detected a few times. The V and J genes are TRBV4-1 and TRBJ2-5, with TRBD2 matching over 13 bases. Germline loops: CDR1 MGHRA, CDR2 YSYEKL. After removal of 3 bases from V and 4 bases from J, the junction contained 2 bases not matched to a gene. The CDR3 totals 15 residues. The CDR3 bases are TGCGCCAGCAGCCACAGACTAGCGGGGGGAGAGACCCAGTACTTC. It encodes CASSHRLAGGETQYF.

The rearrangement links TRBV7-2 to TRBJ1-2; D uncertain. CDR3 size: 13 residues. Germline assignment: CDR1 SGHTA and CDR2 FQGNSA. V was shortened by 5 bases and J by 8 bases, with 15 bases between the two germline ends. The CDR3 DNA follows: TGTGCCAGCAGCCCCCCGGGTTTTTCGGGCTACACCTTC. Protein: CASSPPGFSGYTF.

This clone occurred many times. The J gene is TRBJ1-2, the V gene TRBV15, with TRBD1 as a possible D gene (5 bases). CDR3 length: 12 residues. Per the germline V gene, CDR1 is LNHNV and CDR2 is YYDKDF (reference sequence). Trimming shortened V by 0 bases and J by 7 bases, and 6 bases separated the two germline ends. The CDR3 region is CATSREGGGYTF. For the CDR3, the DNA is TGTGCCACCAGCAGAGAGGGGGGTGGCTACACCTTC.

The chain carries TRBV7-3 and TRBJ1-5; possibly TRBD1 for D (6 bases). The V gene lost 4 bases and the J gene lost 2 bases, with 30 bases spanning the gap. Germline V gene data show CDR1 as SGHTA and CDR2 as FQGTGA. This CDR3 contains 21 residues. CDR3 sequence reads: CASSSPRGATGLPCRNQPQHF. CDR3 sequence (DNA): TGTGCCAGCAGCTCTCCACGGGGGGCGACAGGCCTACCCTGTCGCAATCAGCCCCAGCATTTT.

The rearrangement links TRBV11-2 to TRBJ2-4; a weak D match, TRBD2 (6 bases). V shed 11 bases and J shed 7 bases, with 21 bases lying between them. This CDR3 has 14 residues. Germline loops: CDR1 SGHAT, CDR2 FQNNGV. CDR3 sequence reads: CASMGSAGWNIQYF. CDR3 in DNA: TGTGCCTCCATGGGATCGGCGGGATGGAACATTCAGTACTTC. The complete variable domain, with remaining parts taken from reference TRBV11-2 and TRBJ2-4, reads EAGVAQSPRYKIIEKRQSVAFWCNPISGHATLYWYQQILGQGPKLLIQFQNNGVVDDSQLPKDRFSAERLKGVDSTLKIQPAKLEDSAVYLCASMGSAGWNIQYFGAGTRLSVL.

The rearrangement links TRBV3-1 (or the pseudogene TRBV3-2) to TRBJ2-5; 9 bases line up with TRBD1. The CDR3 consists of 15 residues. Germline V lookup: CDR1 LGHDT, CDR2 YNNKEL (reference sequence). Trimming at V came to 4 bases and at J to 6 bases, leaving 9 bases not matched to a gene. CDR3 in DNA: TGTGCCAGCAGCCGGACGACAGGGGGAATTAAGACCCAGTACTTC. Encoded protein: CASSRTTGGIKTQYF.

The rearrangement links TRBV9 to TRBJ2-3; 7 bases fit TRBD2. The V and J ends lost 3 bases and 0 bases, in that order; junction bases with no gene match: 10. CDR1 and CDR2 from the germline V gene are SGDLS and YYNGEE. The length of the CDR3 is 17 residues. The CDR3 sequence: CASSAPQREFSTDTQYF. DNA of the CDR3: TGTGCCAGCAGCGCCCCCCAGCGGGAATTTAGCACAGATACGCAGTATTTT.

The J gene is TRBJ2-1, the V gene TRBV9, with 8 bases lining up with TRBD1. The germline gives CDR1 SGDLS, CDR2 YYNGEE. V lost 4 bases to trimming and J lost 6 bases; unmatched junction nucleotides: 9. The CDR3 length is 15 residues. The CDR3 loop reads CASSTGTGQTNEQFF. The CDR3, as DNA: TGTGCCAGCAGCACGGGGACAGGACAAACCAATGAGCAGTTCTTC.

For the CDR3, the DNA is TGTGCCAGCAGGTCTCCGGGGGACAGGGACGAGCAGTACTTC. Its protein is CASRSPGDRDEQYF. The chain employs TRBV6-5 and TRBJ2-7; TRBD1 matches at 9 bases. The germline V gene has CDR1 MNHEY and CDR2 SVGAGI. V lost 6 bases and J lost 5; bases outside the gene matches: 8. There are 14 residues in the CDR3.